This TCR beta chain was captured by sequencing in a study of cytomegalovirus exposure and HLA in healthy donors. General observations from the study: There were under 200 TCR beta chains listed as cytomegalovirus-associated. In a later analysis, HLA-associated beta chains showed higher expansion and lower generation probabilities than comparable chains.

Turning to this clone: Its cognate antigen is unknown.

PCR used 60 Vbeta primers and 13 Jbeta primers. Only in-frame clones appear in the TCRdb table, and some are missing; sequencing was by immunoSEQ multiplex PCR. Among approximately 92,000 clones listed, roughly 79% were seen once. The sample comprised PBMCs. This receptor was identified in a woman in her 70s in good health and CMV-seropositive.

The CDR3 DNA follows: TGTGCCAGCAGCGCACCCGGGACAGGGGGCGCGAAGGGCGAGCAGTACTTC. Encoded protein: CASSAPGTGGAKGEQYF. This chain links TRBV5-8 with TRBJ2-5; the match to TRBD1 covers 12 bases. The closer fit of TRBJ2-7 to the DNA end suggests the J call may be wrong. The germline gives CDR1 SGHTS, CDR2 YDEGEE. This CDR3 is 17 amino acids long.